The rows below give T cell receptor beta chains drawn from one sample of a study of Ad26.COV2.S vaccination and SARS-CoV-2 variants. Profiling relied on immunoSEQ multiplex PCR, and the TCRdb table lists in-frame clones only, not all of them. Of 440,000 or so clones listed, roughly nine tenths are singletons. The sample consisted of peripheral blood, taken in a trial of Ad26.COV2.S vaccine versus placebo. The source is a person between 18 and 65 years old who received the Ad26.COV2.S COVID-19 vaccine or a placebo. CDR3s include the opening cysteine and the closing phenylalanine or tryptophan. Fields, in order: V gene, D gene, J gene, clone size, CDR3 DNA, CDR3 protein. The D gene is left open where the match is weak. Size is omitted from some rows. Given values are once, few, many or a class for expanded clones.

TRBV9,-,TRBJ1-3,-,TGTGCCAGCAGCCCCGTCCGGGGAACTGGAAACACCATATATTTT,CASSPVRGTGNTIYF
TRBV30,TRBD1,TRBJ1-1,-,TGTGCCTGGAACACGGGACAGGGGACGGTTGAAGCTTTCTTT,CAWNTGQGTVEAFF
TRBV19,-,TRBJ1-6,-,TGTGCCAGTAGGGCCCGGGACCGGAGAATTTCACCCCTCCACTTT,CASRARDRRISPLHF
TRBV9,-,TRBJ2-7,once,TGTGCCAGCAGCGTGTCCGCCTCGGGGCGACTGGACGAGCAGTACTTC,CASSVSASGRLDEQYF
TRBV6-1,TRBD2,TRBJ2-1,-,TGTGCCAGCAGTGGAGAGCGGGAGAGTGATCATGATGGGCAGTTCTTC,CASSGERESDHDGQFF
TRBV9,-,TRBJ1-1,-,TGTGCCAGCAGCGTAAATAGCAAGAACACTGAAGCTTTCTTT,CASSVNSKNTEAFF
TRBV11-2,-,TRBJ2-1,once,TGTGCCAGCAGCCAAAGTGCTGACTCCTACAATGAGCAGTTCTTC,CASSQSADSYNEQFF
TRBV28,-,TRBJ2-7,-,TGTGCCAGCAGTTCTATCTACGAGCAGTACTTC,CASSSIYEQYF
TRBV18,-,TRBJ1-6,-,TGTGCCAGCTCACCCACAGGTTCCATAGGGTCACCCCTCCACTTT,CASSPTGSIGSPLHF
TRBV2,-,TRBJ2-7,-,TGTGCCAGCAAGTACCAGGACGGTCCCTACGAGCAGTACTTC,CASKYQDGPYEQYF
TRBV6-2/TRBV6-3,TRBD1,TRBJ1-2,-,TGTGCCAGCAGTTCCCGGGACAGGGGGTACTATGGCTACACCTTC,CASSSRDRGYYGYTF
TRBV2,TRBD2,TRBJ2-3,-,TGTGCCAGCATCCTTACCTCTTACCGGACTAGCGGGAGAACAGATACGCAGTATTTT,CASILTSYRTSGRTDTQYF
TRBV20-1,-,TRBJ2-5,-,TGCAGTGCTAGAGCTCAAGAGACCCAGTACTTC,CSARAQETQYF
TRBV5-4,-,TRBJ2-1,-,TGTGCCAGCACCCTGACGCGGGGCAGCTCCTACAATGAGCAGTTCTTC,CASTLTRGSSYNEQFF
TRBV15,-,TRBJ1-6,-,TGTGCCACCAGCAGAGTAACTTCGAGCTCCTATAATTCACCCCTCCACTTT,CATSRVTSSSYNSPLHF
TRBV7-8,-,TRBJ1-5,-,TGTGCCAGCAGCTTAGACTCCTTTTTGCCCCCTCAGGGCAATCAGCCCCAGCATTTT,CASSLDSFLPPQGNQPQHF
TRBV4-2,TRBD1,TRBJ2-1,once,TGTGCCAGCAGCCGAGCCTTTGAGGGGGCATACAATGAGCAGTTCTTC,CASSRAFEGAYNEQFF
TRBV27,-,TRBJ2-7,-,TGTGCCAGCAGCACCTATGGGGAGCAGTACTTC,CASSTYGEQYF
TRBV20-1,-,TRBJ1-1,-,TGCAGTGCTAGAGCTTACAGTGAAGCTTTCTTT,CSARAYSEAFF
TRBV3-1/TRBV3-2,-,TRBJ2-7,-,TGTGCCAGCAGCCTGGGGGGGCCCCCTCCCTACGAGCAGTACTTC,CASSLGGPPPYEQYF
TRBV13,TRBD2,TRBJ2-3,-,TGTGCCAGCAGCTCCTTTGGGCTAGCGGGGGTGGCAGATACGCAGTATTTT,CASSSFGLAGVADTQYF
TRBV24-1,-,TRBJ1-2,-,TGTGCCACCAGTGATCCAAACAGGTTTCCACACTATGGCTACACCTTC,CATSDPNRFPHYGYTF
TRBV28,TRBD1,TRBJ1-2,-,TGTGCCAGCAGTTCGGGGACAGCAGTTCATGGCTACACCTTC,CASSSGTAVHGYTF
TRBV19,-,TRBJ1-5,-,TGTGCCAGTAGTGCCTTCCCCGCAACAGGGCAGCCCCAGCATTTT,CASSAFPATGQPQHF
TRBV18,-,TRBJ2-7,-,TGTGCCAGCTCAGGACGTGGGACACCTTCCTACGAGCAGTACTTC,CASSGRGTPSYEQYF
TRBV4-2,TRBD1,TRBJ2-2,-,TGTGCCAGCAGCCTAGGACAGGGGAACACCGGGGAGCTGTTTTTT,CASSLGQGNTGELFF
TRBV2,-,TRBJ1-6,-,TGTGCCAGTCGCAGGACGGACCCCAATTCACCCCTCCACTTT,CASRRTDPNSPLHF
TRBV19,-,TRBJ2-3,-,TGTGCCAGTAGGCGAGGGGGGACGACGGCAGATACGCAGTATTTT,CASRRGGTTADTQYF
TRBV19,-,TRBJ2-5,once,TGTGCCAGTAGTATGGCTAGAGAGACCCAGTACTTC,CASSMARETQYF
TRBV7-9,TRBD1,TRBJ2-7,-,TGTGCCAGCAGCTTACTCCGGGACAGGGTGTACCAGGGCGAGCAGTACTTC,CASSLLRDRVYQGEQYF
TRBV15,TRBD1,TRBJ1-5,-,TGTGCCACCAGCAGGGGACAGGGACATCAGCCCCAGCATTTT,CATSRGQGHQPQHF
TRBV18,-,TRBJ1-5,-,TGTGCCAGCTCACAAGGGGCTAGCAATCAGCCCCAGCATTTT,CASSQGASNQPQHF